This T cell receptor beta chain was sequenced in a study of T cells after yellow fever vaccination. Trimming took 5 bases from V and 4 from J, leaving 8 bases between them. The germline V gene has CDR1 PRHDT and CDR2 FYEKMQ (reference sequence). The CDR3 extends over 12 amino acids. TCRdb re-analysed the 5' RACE reads in MiXCR, keeping a single row per CDR3 protein. The sample yields roughly 120,000 distinct CDR3 sequences, around 8% seen once. Sequences were derived from CD8+ T cells sorted from PBMCs, sampled 45 days after the yellow fever booster vaccination. This receptor was identified in a young man who received the YFV17D yellow fever vaccine. V usage is TRBV13 and J usage is TRBJ2-5; perhaps TRBD2 as D (6 bases). In nucleotides, the CDR3 is TGTGCCAGCAGCCAAGCGGGAGAGACCCAGTACTTC. Its protein product is CASSQAGETQYF.